The clone carrying this T cell receptor (beta chain) was recorded a few times. The data belong to a study of blood T cell repertoires in COVID-19. In the study overall: Sites in the United States, Italy and Spain provided acute and convalescent COVID-19 samples. The cDNA or gDNA used as material had been derived from T cells, B-cell-depleted T cells, or PBMCs.

TCRdb's table, derived via immunoSEQ multiplex PCR, lists solely in-frame clones and lacks some. The sample holds some 240,000 clones, about 80% seen once. Germline V gives CDR1 MNHEY, CDR2 SVGAGI. The CDR3 length is 12 residues. V lost 6 bases and J lost 11; bases outside the gene matches: 3. Participants spanned ages about 18 to 90 years and resided in 20 to 30 US areas. Membership in each cohort depended on participant-reported clinical history. The V and J genes are TRBV6-5 and TRBJ1-6; 8 bases line up with TRBD1. The receptor was isolated from a young man with acute COVID-19. Sequenced input: PBMCs or T cells enriched from blood (not recorded which). CDR3 DNA: TGTGCCAGCAGGACAGGGGACCCACCCCTCCACTTT. This sequence encodes CASRTGDPPLHF.